This T cell receptor (beta chain) is drawn from a study of T cell clones after liver transplantation. Across the whole study: Timepoints were pre-transplant, pre-withdrawal, and after withdrawal was completed or failed. Study-level results: Low donor cell numbers restricted donor-reactive repertoire measurement in a couple of subjects. Small, mixed patient groups and varying post-transplant times limit these conclusions.

The repertoire was sequenced with immunoSEQ multiplex PCR; TCRdb's copy has only in-frame clones and lacks some. This table holds over 5,500 clones, 79% found once. Comment on this clone: Its antigen is undetermined.

CDR3 size: 14 residues. V shed 1 base and J shed 4 bases, with 11 bases lying between them. From germline, CDR1 is SGHNT and CDR2 YENEEA. The sequence came from a human patient who received a liver transplant. These T cells may partly come from the graft donor. The genes are TRBV11-3 and TRBJ2-7; the D gene is possibly TRBD2 (5 bases). Sequencing used CD8+ T cells from blood, obtained 24 months after liver transplant. The CDR3 here is CASSLAGNGYEQYF. As DNA, the CDR3 is TGTGCCAGCAGCTTAGCGGGGAATGGATACGAGCAGTACTTC.